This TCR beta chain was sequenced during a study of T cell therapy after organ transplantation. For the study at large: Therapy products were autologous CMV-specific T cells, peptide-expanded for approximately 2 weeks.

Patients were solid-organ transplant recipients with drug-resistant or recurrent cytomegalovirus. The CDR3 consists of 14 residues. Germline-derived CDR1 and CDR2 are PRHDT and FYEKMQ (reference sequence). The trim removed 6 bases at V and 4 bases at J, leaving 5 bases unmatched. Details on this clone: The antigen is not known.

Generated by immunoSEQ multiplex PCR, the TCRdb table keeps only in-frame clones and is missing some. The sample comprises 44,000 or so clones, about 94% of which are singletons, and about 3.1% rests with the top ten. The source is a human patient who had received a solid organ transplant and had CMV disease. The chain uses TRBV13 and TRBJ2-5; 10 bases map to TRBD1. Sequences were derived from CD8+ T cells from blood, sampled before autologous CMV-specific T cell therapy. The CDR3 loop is CASRQWTGGETQYF. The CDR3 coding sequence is TGTGCCAGCAGACAATGGACAGGGGGAGAGACCCAGTACTTC.